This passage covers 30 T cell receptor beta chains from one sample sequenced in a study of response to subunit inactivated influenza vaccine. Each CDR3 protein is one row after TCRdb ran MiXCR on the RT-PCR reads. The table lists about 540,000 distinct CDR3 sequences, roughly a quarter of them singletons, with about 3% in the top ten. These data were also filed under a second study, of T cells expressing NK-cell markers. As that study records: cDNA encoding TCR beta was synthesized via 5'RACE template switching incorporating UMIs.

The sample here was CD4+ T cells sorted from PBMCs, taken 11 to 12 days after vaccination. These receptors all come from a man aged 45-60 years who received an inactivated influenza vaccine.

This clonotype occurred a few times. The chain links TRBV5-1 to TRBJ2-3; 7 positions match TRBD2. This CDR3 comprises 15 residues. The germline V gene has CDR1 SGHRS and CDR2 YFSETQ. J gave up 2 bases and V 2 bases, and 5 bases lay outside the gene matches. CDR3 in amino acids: CASSFGGRNTDTQYF. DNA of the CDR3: TGCGCCAGCAGCTTTGGCGGGAGAAACACAGATACGCAGTATTTT.

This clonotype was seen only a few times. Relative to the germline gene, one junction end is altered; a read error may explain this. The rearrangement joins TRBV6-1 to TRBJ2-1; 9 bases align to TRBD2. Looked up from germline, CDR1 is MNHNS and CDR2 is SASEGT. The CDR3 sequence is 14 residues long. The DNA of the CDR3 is TGCGTCGCAGGCGGGAGGGCCAAGATAAATGAGCAGTTCTTC. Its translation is CVAGGRAKINEQFF.

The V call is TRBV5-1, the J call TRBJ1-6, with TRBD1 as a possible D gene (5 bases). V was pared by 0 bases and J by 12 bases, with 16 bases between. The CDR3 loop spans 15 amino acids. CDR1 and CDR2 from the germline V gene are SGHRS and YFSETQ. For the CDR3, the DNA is TGCGCCAGCAGCTTGGCCGGGACCGCTGAAGGACCCCTCCACTTT. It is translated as CASSLAGTAEGPLHF.

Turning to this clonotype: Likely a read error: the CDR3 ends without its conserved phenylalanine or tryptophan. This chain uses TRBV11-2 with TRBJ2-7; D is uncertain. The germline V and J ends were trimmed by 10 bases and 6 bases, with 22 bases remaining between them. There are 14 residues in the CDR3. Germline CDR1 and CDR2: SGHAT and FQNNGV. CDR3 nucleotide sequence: TGTGCCACCACTTTCGGCGACCCTTTATCCGAGCAGTACCTC. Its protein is CATTFGDPLSEQYL.

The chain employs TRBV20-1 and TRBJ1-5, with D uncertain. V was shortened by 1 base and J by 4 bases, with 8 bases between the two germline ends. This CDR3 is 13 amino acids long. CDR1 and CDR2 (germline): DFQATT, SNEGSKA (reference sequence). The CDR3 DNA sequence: TGCAGTGCTAGAGGGGGAGTTAATCAGCCCCAGCATTTT. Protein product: CSARGGVNQPQHF.

CDR3 coding DNA: TGTGCCAGCAGCTTAAGGGCAGGGAGGACTGAAGCTTTCTTT. Translating gives CASSLRAGRTEAFF. The chain has TRBV7-8 and TRBJ1-1, with a possible D match to TRBD1 (5 bases). CDR1 and CDR2 from the germline V gene are SGHVS and FQNEAQ. V lost 2 bases and J lost 5, with 12 bases in between. The CDR3 has 14 amino acids.

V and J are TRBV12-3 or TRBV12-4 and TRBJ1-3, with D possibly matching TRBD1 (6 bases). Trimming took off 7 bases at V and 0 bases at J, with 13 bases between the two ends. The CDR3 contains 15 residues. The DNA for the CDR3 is TGTGCCAGCAACCCCGGGACAAACTCTGGAAACACCATATATTTT. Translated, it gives CASNPGTNSGNTIYF.

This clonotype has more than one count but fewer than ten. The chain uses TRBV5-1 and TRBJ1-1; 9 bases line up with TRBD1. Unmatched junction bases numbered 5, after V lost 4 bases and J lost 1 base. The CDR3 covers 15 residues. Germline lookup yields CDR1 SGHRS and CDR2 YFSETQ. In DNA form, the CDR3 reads TGCGCCAGCAGCAATGACAGGGGGGCGAACACTGAAGCTTTCTTT. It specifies CASSNDRGANTEAFF.

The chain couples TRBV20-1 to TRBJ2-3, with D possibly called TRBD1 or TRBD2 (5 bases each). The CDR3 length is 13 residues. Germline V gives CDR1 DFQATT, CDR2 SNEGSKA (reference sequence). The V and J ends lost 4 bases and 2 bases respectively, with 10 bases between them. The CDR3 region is CSAKEGNTDTQYF. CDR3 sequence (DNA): TGCAGTGCTAAAGAGGGGAACACAGATACGCAGTATTTT.

The CDR3 DNA sequence: TGTGCCAGCAGCAAGGACAGTAACACTGAAGCTTTCTTT. Protein: CASSKDSNTEAFF. The genes are TRBV6-6 and TRBJ1-1; D is possibly TRBD1 (6 bases). CDR3 length: 13 amino acids. V gave up 6 bases and J gave up 2 bases, with 10 bases separating them. The V gene's germline CDR1 is MNHNY and CDR2 SVGAGI (reference sequence).

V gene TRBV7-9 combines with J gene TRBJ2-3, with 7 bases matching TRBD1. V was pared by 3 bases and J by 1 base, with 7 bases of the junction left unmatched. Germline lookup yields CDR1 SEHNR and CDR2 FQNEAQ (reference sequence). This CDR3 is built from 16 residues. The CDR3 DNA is TGTGCCAGCAGCTTTACGACAGGGCTCCGCACAGATACGCAGTATTTT. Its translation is CASSFTTGLRTDTQYF. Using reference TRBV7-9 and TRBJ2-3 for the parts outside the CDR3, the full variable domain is DTGVSQNPRHKITKRGQNVTFRCDPISEHNRLYWYRQTLGQGPEFLTYFQNEAQLEKSRLLSDRFSAERPKGSFSTLEIQRTEQGDSAMYLCASSFTTGLRTDTQYFGPGTRLTVL.

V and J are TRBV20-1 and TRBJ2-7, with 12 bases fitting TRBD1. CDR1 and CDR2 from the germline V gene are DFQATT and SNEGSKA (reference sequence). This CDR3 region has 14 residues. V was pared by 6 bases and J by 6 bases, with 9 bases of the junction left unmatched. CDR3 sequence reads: CSALRDRGLSEQYF. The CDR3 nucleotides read TGCAGTGCCCTCCGGGACAGGGGGCTTAGCGAGCAGTACTTC.

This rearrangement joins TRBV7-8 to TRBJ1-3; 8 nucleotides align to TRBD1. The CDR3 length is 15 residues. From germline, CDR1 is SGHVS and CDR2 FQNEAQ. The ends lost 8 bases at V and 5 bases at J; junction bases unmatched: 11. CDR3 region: CASWTGRDLRNTIYF. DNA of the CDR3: TGTGCCAGCTGGACAGGGCGCGATCTGAGAAACACCATATATTTT.

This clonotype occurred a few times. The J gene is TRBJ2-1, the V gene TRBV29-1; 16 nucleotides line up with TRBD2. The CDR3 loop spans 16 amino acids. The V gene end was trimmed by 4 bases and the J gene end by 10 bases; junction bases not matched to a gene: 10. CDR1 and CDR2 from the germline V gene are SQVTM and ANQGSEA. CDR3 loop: CSVAPGLAGGSREQFF. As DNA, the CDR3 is TGCAGCGTTGCCCCGGGACTAGCGGGAGGGTCACGCGAGCAGTTCTTC.

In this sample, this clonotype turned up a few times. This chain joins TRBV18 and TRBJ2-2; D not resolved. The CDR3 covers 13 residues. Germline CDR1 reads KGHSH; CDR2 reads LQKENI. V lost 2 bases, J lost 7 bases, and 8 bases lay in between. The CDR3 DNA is TGTGCCAGCTCACCAGGGGATGACGGGGAGCTGTTTTTT. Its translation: CASSPGDDGELFF.

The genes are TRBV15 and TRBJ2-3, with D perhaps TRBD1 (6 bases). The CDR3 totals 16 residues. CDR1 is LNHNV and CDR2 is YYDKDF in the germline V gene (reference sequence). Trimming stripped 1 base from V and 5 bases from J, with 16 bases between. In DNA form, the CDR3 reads TGTGCCACCAGCAGAGTCCTTGACAGGAGGAGAGATACGCAGTATTTT. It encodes CATSRVLDRRRDTQYF.

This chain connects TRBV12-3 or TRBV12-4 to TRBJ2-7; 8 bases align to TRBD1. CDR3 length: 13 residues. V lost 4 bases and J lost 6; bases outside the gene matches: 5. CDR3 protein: CASSSRQGTEQYF. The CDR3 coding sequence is TGTGCCAGCAGTTCCCGACAGGGGACCGAGCAGTACTTC.

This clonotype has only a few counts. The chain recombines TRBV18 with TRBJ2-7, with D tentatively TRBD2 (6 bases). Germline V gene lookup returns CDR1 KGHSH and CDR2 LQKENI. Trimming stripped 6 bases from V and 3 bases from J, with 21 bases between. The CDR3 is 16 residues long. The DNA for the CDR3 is TGTGCCAGCTCCCTGGGTTACGCGGGGTCCCTCTACGAGCAGTACTTC. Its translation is CASSLGYAGSLYEQYF. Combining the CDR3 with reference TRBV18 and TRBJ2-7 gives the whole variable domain NAGVMQNPRHLVRRRGQEARLRCSPMKGHSHVYWYRQLPEEGLKFMVYLQKENIIDESGMPKERFSAEFPKEGPSILRIQQVVRGDSAAYFCASSLGYAGSLYEQYFGPGTRLTVT.

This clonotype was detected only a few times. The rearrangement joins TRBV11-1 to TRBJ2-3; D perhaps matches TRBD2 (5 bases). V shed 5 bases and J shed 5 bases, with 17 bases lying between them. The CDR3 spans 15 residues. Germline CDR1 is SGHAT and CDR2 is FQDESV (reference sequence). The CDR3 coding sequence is TGTGCCAGCAGCCCCGGGAATAGGGCCGTAGATACGCAGTATTTT. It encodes CASSPGNRAVDTQYF.

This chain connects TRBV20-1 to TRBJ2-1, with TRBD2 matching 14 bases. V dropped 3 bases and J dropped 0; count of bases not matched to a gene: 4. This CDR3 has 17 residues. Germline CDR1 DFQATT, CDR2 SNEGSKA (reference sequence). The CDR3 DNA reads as TGCAGTGCTAGTCTGGGACTAGCGGGAGACTCCTACAATGAGCAGTTCTTC. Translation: CSASLGLAGDSYNEQFF.

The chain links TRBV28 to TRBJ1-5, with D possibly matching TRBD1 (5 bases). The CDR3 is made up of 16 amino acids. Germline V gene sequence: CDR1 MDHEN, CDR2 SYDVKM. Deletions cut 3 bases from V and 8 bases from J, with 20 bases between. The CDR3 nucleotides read TGTGCCAGCAGTTTGAACGGGGCGCGGGTATACGAGCCCCAGCATTTT. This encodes CASSLNGARVYEPQHF.

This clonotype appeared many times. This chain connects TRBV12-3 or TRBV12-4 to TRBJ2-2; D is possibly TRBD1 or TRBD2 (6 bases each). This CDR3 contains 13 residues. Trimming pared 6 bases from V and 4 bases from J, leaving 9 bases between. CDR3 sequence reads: CASSPGATGELFF. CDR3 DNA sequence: TGTGCCAGCAGCCCGGGGGCCACCGGGGAGCTGTTTTTT.

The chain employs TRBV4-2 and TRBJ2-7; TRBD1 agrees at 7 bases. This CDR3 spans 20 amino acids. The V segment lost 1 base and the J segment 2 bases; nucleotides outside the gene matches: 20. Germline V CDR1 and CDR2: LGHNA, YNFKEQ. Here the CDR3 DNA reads TGTGCCAGCAGCCAAGTAACGGGACAGTTCGGGGAAGCCCCTACCTACGAGCAGTACTTC. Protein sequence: CASSQVTGQFGEAPTYEQYF.

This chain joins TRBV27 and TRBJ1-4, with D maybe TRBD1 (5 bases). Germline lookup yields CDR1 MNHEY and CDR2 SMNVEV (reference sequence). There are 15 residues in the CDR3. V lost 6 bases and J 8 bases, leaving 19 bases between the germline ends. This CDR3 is CASRMRSQGPEKLFF. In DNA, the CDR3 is TGTGCCAGCAGAATGAGGAGCCAGGGTCCCGAAAAACTGTTTTTT.

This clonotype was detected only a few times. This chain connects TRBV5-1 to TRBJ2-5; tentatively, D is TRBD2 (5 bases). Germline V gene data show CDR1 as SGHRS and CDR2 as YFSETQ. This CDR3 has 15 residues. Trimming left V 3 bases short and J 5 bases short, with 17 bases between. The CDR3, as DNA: TGCGCCAGCAGCTCATTAGGACTTACGACCGAGACCCAGTACTTC. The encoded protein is CASSSLGLTTETQYF.

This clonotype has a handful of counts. Here the CDR3 DNA reads TGCGCCAGCAGCTTGGGAATAGGGAACACCGGGGAGCTGTTTTTT. Residues: CASSLGIGNTGELFF. The chain recombines TRBV5-1 with TRBJ2-2; D gene unclear. Looked up from germline, CDR1 is SGHRS and CDR2 is YFSETQ. V was cut by 0 bases and J by 1 base, with 7 bases left in between. The length of the CDR3 is 15 residues.

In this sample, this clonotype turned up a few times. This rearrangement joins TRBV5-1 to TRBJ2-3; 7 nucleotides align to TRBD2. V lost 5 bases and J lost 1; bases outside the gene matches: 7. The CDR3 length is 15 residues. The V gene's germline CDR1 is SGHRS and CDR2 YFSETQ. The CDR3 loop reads CASRVSGERTDTQYF. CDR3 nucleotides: TGCGCCAGCAGGGTGAGCGGGGAACGCACAGATACGCAGTATTTT.

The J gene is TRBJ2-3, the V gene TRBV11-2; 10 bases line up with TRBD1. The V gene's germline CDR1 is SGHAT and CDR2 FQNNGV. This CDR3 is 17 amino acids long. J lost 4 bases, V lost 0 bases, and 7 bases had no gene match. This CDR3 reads CASSLDPGQGRADTQYF. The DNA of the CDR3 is TGTGCCAGCAGCTTAGACCCGGGACAGGGGAGGGCAGATACGCAGTATTTT.

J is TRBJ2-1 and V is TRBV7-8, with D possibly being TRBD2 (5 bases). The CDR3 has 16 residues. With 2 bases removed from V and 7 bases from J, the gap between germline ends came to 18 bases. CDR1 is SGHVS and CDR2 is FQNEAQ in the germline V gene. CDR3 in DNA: TGTGCCAGCAGCTTAAGGGAGACCAAAATAGGGAATGAGCAGTTCTTC. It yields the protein CASSLRETKIGNEQFF. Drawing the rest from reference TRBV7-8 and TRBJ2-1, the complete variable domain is GAGVSQSPRYKVAKRGQDVALRCDPISGHVSLFWYQQALGQGPEFLTYFQNEAQLDKSGLPSDRFFAERPEGSVSTLKIQRTQQEDSAVYLCASSLRETKIGNEQFFGPGTRLTVL.

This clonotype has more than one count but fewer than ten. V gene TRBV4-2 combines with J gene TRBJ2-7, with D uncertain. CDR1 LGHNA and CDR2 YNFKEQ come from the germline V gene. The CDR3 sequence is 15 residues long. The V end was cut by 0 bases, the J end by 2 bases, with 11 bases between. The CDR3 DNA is TGTGCCAGCAGCCAAGATCTAACGCTAACCTACGAGCAGTACTTC. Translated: CASSQDLTLTYEQYF.